These T cell receptor beta chains were read from a single sample in a study of CD4+ T cells in melanoma. TCRdb's copy holds only in-frame clones and misses some; the assay was immunoSEQ multiplex PCR. The sample includes some 21,000 clones, roughly four fifths of them seen just once. Sample: cells from a culture (not recorded whether cultured in vitro). These receptors all come from a human donor with melanoma. Each CDR3 is given with its conserved first and last residue. Fields, in order: J gene, D gene, clone size, V gene, CDR3 DNA, CDR3 protein. The D gene is left open where the match is weak. The size of a clone is reported for some rows only, either as once, few or many, or as a class for expanded clones.

TRBJ1-1 | TRBD1 | . | TRBV6-6 | TGTGCCAGCGACTATCGACAGGGGTCGGCTGAAGCTTTCTTT | CASDYRQGSAEAFF
TRBJ2-7 | . | . | TRBV6-1 | TGTGCCAGCAGAGTAAGGGTAAGGGGCTACGAGCAGTACTTC | CASRVRVRGYEQYF
TRBJ1-5 | . | . | TRBV19 | TGTGCCAGTAGTCTTGACGGGGTTAGCAATCAGCCCCAGCATTTT | CASSLDGVSNQPQHF
TRBJ2-7 | . | . | TRBV6-6 | TGTGCCAGCAGTCAAAAGACGGTCCCCTACGAGCAGTACTTC | CASSQKTVPYEQYF
TRBJ2-1 | . | . | TRBV18 | TGTGCCAGCTCACCCGAGGCCGGGGGCGCTCGGGATGAGCAGTTCTTC | CASSPEAGGARDEQFF
TRBJ1-5 | TRBD1 | . | TRBV28 | TGTGCCAGCAGTTACAGGGGTAGCAATCAGCCCCAGCATTTT | CASSYRGSNQPQHF
TRBJ1-1 | . | . | TRBV2 | TGTGCCAGCAGTATTGCACAGTACACTGAAGCTTTCTTT | CASSIAQYTEAFF
TRBJ2-5 | . | . | TRBV6-5 | TGTGCCAGCAGTCTAGGGACGGGCGGGACCCAGTACTTC | CASSLGTGGTQYF
TRBJ2-4 | TRBD2 | once | TRBV19 | TGTGCCAGTAGTAAATCTGGCGGGGCGGGAGACATTCAGTACTTC | CASSKSGGAGDIQYF
TRBJ1-2 | . | . | TRBV2 | TGTGCCAGCAATAACCCCGGACAGAGCCATGGCTACACCTTC | CASNNPGQSHGYTF
TRBJ2-3 | TRBD2 | . | TRBV6-5 | TGTGCCAGCAGTTCGACTAGCGGGGTGTCAGCAGATACGCAGTATTTT | CASSSTSGVSADTQYF
TRBJ1-1 | . | . | TRBV11-2 | TGTGCCAGCAGCTTTGAAACGGATGAAGCTTTCTTT | CASSFETDEAFF
TRBJ2-1 | TRBD1 | once | TRBV5-4 | TGTGCCAGCAGCCTCGCGGGGACAGGGGACAATGAGCAGTTCTTC | CASSLAGTGDNEQFF
TRBJ2-7 | . | . | TRBV14 | TGTGCCAGCAGCTCGTGGAACTCCTACGAGCAGTACTTC | CASSSWNSYEQYF
TRBJ1-3 | . | . | TRBV11-2 | TGTGCCAGCAGCTTATACACAGGGAGCTCTGGAAACACCATATATTTT | CASSLYTGSSGNTIYF
TRBJ1-1 | TRBD1 | . | TRBV29-1 | TGCAGCGTTGGGGGCCGACAGGGCGCTGAAGCTTTCTTT | CSVGGRQGAEAFF
TRBJ1-5 | . | . | TRBV7-2 | TGTGCCAGCAGCACTCGACAGAACAATCAGCCCCAGCATTTT | CASSTRQNNQPQHF
TRBJ2-5 | TRBD2 | few | TRBV5-6 | TGTGCCAGCAGCAAGGGACTAGCGGGGTTGGGGCAAGAGACCCAGTACTTC | CASSKGLAGLGQETQYF
TRBJ1-3 | . | . | TRBV5-1 | TGCGCCAGCAGCACGGGAGTAACTGGAAACACCATATATTTT | CASSTGVTGNTIYF
TRBJ2-5 | . | once | TRBV28 | TGTGCCAGCAGTTTCCCGATGGGGACCCAGTACTTC | CASSFPMGTQYF
TRBJ1-2 | TRBD1 | . | TRBV30 | TGTGCTTCTCCGCCGGGACAGGGGGCTCATGGCTACACCTTC | CASPPGQGAHGYTF
TRBJ2-1 | . | . | TRBV20-1 | TGCGGATCGGCCTTCCTAAATGAGCAGTTCTTC | CGSAFLNEQFF
TRBJ1-1 | . | . | TRBV7-9 | TGTGCCAGCAGCTTAGGAGGCGCCCGCGTTGAAGCTTTCTTT | CASSLGGARVEAFF
TRBJ2-6 | . | . | TRBV10-3 | TGTGCCATCAGTGAGTCGATCCGTCGGGGGGGGGACAGCTCTGGGGCCAACGTCCTGACTTTC | CAISESIRRGGDSSGANVLTF
TRBJ2-1 | TRBD2 | . | TRBV2 | TGTGCCAGCAGTGAAGCTATCTGGGGGGGAAGGAATGAGCAGTTCTTC | CASSEAIWGGRNEQFF
TRBJ2-2 | TRBD1 | . | TRBV2 | TGTGCCAGCAGACGACAGGGGGGGACCGGGGAGCTGTTTTTT | CASRRQGGTGELFF
TRBJ2-7 | TRBD2 | few | TRBV7-3 | TGTGCCAGCAGCCCGGGACTAGCGGGGGATAAGTACTTC | CASSPGLAGDKYF
TRBJ2-2 | . | . | TRBV10-3 | TGTGCCATCAGTGAGGCCCATCCCGGACTAAGTGACACCGGGGAGCTGTTTTTT | CAISEAHPGLSDTGELFF
TRBJ2-6 | . | . | TRBV6-1 | TGTGCCAGCAGTGAAGCGTATGGGGCCAACGTCCTGACTTTC | CASSEAYGANVLTF
TRBJ1-5 | . | . | TRBV19 | TGTGCCAGTGCCGTGACAGTGTATAGCAATCAGCCCCAGCATTTT | CASAVTVYSNQPQHF
TRBJ2-7 | TRBD2 | . | TRBV9 | TGTGCCAGCAGCGTAGCTTCCCGGGGGGGTGAGCAGTACTTC | CASSVASRGGEQYF
TRBJ2-3 | TRBD2 | once | TRBV10-2 | TGCGCCAGCAGGAGGCGCAGCGGGGGGGCGGTGGATACGCAGTATTTT | CASRRRSGGAVDTQYF
TRBJ2-3 | . | . | TRBV30 | TGTGCCTGGAGGCCGAGGGATACGCAGTATTTT | CAWRPRDTQYF
TRBJ1-6 | . | . | TRBV7-6 | TGTGCCAGCAGCTTAGTCACCGGAATGAGCTCCTATAATTCACCCCTCCACTTT | CASSLVTGMSSYNSPLHF
TRBJ1-5 | . | few | TRBV4-1 | TGCGCCAGCAGCTCCCGGGGGGGGAACGGTGGCAATCAGCCCCAGCATTTT | CASSSRGGNGGNQPQHF
TRBJ1-5 | . | . | TRBV7-2 | TGTGCCAGCAGCTTAGTCTCAGGTCAGCCCCAGCATTTT | CASSLVSGQPQHF
TRBJ2-7 | TRBD2 | . | TRBV6-5 | TGTGCCAGCAGTTACTATGCGGGGGGTGGGGAGCAGTACTTC | CASSYYAGGGEQYF
TRBJ2-5 | . | . | TRBV19 | TGTGCCACAAGACCCCCGGGTGAGGAGACCCAGTACTTC | CATRPPGEETQYF
TRBJ1-2 | . | . | TRBV6-5 | TGTGCCAGCAGTTCCCCCAGGGACTATGGCTACACCTTC | CASSSPRDYGYTF
TRBJ2-3 | TRBD2 | . | TRBV4-2 | TGTGCCAGCAGCCAGGAAGGCCCCACTAGCGGGATCACAGATACGCAGTATTTT | CASSQEGPTSGITDTQYF
TRBJ2-3 | . | . | TRBV7-9 | TGTGCCAGCAGCTTGCAAGGGGGTGGCACAGATACGCAGTATTTT | CASSLQGGGTDTQYF
TRBJ1-3 | . | few | TRBV25-1 | TGTGCCAGCAGTGAAAACGGGGTGGCCACTCGCGTGTTATATTTT | CASSENGVATRVLYF
TRBJ2-3 | . | . | TRBV2 | TGTGCCAGCAGTGGGTTTTTCGGGGGATTAGGTACGCAGTATTTT | CASSGFFGGLGTQYF
TRBJ1-3 | . | . | TRBV2 | TGTGCCAGCAGGCGGACCCTTGGCTCTGGAAACACCATATATTTT | CASRRTLGSGNTIYF
TRBJ1-2 | . | . | TRBV30 | TGTGCCTGGGGAAAAAGGGTGACCGGAGCTAACTATGGCTACACCTTC | CAWGKRVTGANYGYTF
TRBJ2-7 | . | . | TRBV7-2 | TGTGCCAGCAGCTTATTCGGGCTGGGGCAGTACTTC | CASSLFGLGQYF
TRBJ2-3 | . | . | TRBV5-1 | TGCGCCAGCAGCTTGGACAGAGCTAGCACAGATACGCAGTATTTT | CASSLDRASTDTQYF
TRBJ1-5 | . | . | TRBV27 | TGTGCCAGCAGTACAATCAGGGGCGCATTGAATAATCAGCCCCAGCATTTT | CASSTIRGALNNQPQHF
TRBJ1-2 | . | . | TRBV5-4 | TGTGCCAGCAGCTTGGGGGGGGGCTACACCTTC | CASSLGGGYTF
TRBJ1-1 | TRBD1 | once | TRBV6-6 | TGTGCCAGCAGCCATACAAGGACAGGCCTGAACACTGAAGCTTTCTTT | CASSHTRTGLNTEAFF
TRBJ1-5 | TRBD1 | . | TRBV15 | TGTGCCACCAGCAGAGATCGGGGGACAGCTAAAATACAAAGCAATCAGCCCCAGCATTTT | CATSRDRGTAKIQSNQPQHF
TRBJ1-6 | . | . | TRBV30 | TGTGCCTGGAGTAGGTGGGCGGGGATCTCACCCCTCCACTTT | CAWSRWAGISPLHF
TRBJ2-5 | TRBD1 | . | TRBV18 | TGTGCCAGCTCACCCGACAGGGGTGGAGAGACCCAGTACTTC | CASSPDRGGETQYF
TRBJ2-7 | . | once | TRBV5-5 | TGTGCCAGCACTAGGGTTTACGGCGAGCAGTACTTC | CASTRVYGEQYF
TRBJ2-5 | . | . | TRBV7-3 | TGTGCCAGCAGCTTGGGGGAATACGGGGCCCAGTACTTC | CASSLGEYGAQYF
TRBJ2-3 | . | few | TRBV29-1 | TGCAGCGTTGTGACGGGGGATACGCAGTATTTT | CSVVTGDTQYF
TRBJ2-5 | . | . | TRBV4-1 | TGCGCCAGCAGCCCGTCGGGAGGAAGCGGGGACAGGACCCAGTACTTC | CASSPSGGSGDRTQYF